What follows are 15 T cell receptor beta chains derived from one specimen sequenced in a study of tumor-infiltrating lymphocytes in primary liver carcinoma. Between roughly 17 and 31 mg of unsorted bulk tissue served as the source from which RNA and DNA were co-extracted. From approximately 450 ng total RNA, TCR beta cDNA was generated with a primer in the constant region. Generation of the TCR beta libraries relied on three nested multiplex PCR rounds using slightly modified ARM-PCR. A C-beta reverse primer was combined with TRBV1-TRBV30 forward primers in the first two PCR rounds, and each round had 10 cycles. MiXCR, run by TCRdb on the multiplex PCR reads, gives a single entry per CDR3 protein. This sample carries 80,000 to 100,000 distinct CDR3 sequences, approximately 72% of them seen once, and the ten largest clones take around 26%. Sequenced input: tumor-adjacent normal liver tissue. The receptors were sampled from a man aged 40-55 years with primary liver carcinoma and hepatitis B virus infection.

Comment on this clonotype: A much larger clone lies one base from this, so it may be a read error. The V and J genes are TRBV6-1 and TRBJ2-2, with D perhaps TRBD1 (5 bases). V lost 4 bases and J lost 2, with 14 bases in between. The germline gives CDR1 MNHNS, CDR2 SASEGT. The CDR3 consists of 16 residues. The CDR3: CASSGTGAYNTGELFF. CDR3 nucleotide sequence: TGTGCCAGCAGTGGAACAGGAGCTTATAACACCGGGGAGCTGTTTTTT.

Turning to this clonotype: It may be a read error: a sequence one base away is much more abundant. The rearrangement joins TRBV5-5 to TRBJ2-7; D is uncertain. Germline V gene lookup returns CDR1 SGHKS and CDR2 YYEKEE (reference sequence). V dropped 2 bases and J dropped 6 bases, with 18 bases sitting between them. This CDR3 region has 15 residues. Written as DNA, the CDR3 is TGTGCCAGCAGCTTCGGGCACCCCCTGACGGCCGAGCAGTACTTC. This gives the protein CASSFGHPLTAEQYF.

V gene TRBV29-1 combines with J gene TRBJ2-1; no clear D gene. The CDR3 consists of 10 residues. Germline CDR1 SQVTM, CDR2 ANQGSEA. This CDR3 reads CSLSPNEQFF. CDR3 sequence (DNA): TGCAGTCTTTCCCCCAATGAGCAGTTCTTC.

As regards this clonotype: The junction does not match germline at one end; this may be a read error. The V call is TRBV11-2, the J call TRBJ2-3, with TRBD2 as a possible D gene (6 bases). The CDR3 is 16 amino acids. Germline loops: CDR1 SGHAT, CDR2 FQNNGV. CDR3 coding DNA: TGTGTCAGCAGCATAATGGTAGCGGATCCTTGGGATACGCAGTATTTT. Translated, it gives CVSSIMVADPWDTQYF.

Regarding this clonotype: The junction does not match germline at one end; this may be a read error. This chain connects TRBV9 to TRBJ2-2; tentatively, D is TRBD2 (7 bases). CDR3 length: 12 amino acids. Germline assignment: CDR1 SGDLS and CDR2 YYNGEE. The CDR3 sequence: CACSVEGGDLFF. The CDR3 DNA sequence: TGTGCCTGCAGCGTAGAGGGGGGGGACCTGTTTTTT.

This clonotype was observed once. One end of the junction varies from germline; a read error may be responsible. V is TRBV4-2 and J is TRBJ2-7, with D tentatively TRBD2 (5 bases). Germline CDR1 reads LGHNA; CDR2 reads YNFKEQ. The CDR3 length is 14 residues. The CDR3 protein is CAISQGEGTYEQYF. The CDR3 region has the DNA TGTGCCATCAGCCAAGGCGAGGGAACCTACGAGCAGTATTTC.

Turning to this clonotype: This sequence may be a read error, since a much larger clone differs from it by one base. The gene calls are TRBV4-1 and TRBJ2-3, with 10 bases lining up with TRBD1. This CDR3 spans 15 amino acids. Germline V gene lookup returns CDR1 MGHRA and CDR2 YSYEKL. CDR3 residues: CASSPPGTGADTLYF. The CDR3 DNA sequence: TGCGCCAGCAGCCCTCCTGGGACAGGGGCAGATACGCTGTATTTT.

This chain joins TRBV29-1 and TRBJ1-1; D unclear. With 4 bases removed from V and 0 bases from J, the gap between germline ends came to 12 bases. Germline V gene data show CDR1 as SQVTM and CDR2 as ANQGSEA. This CDR3 contains 14 residues. DNA for the CDR3: TGCAGCGTTGGGGCATGCTACATGAACACTGAAGCTTTCTTT. This gives the protein CSVGACYMNTEAFF.

To note about this clonotype: This clone may be a read error of a much larger clone one base away. The rearrangement joins TRBV10-1 to TRBJ2-3; TRBD2 matches 8 bases. The CDR3 contains 15 residues. The germline CDR1 and CDR2 sequences are WNHNN and SYGVQD (reference sequence). The CDR3 DNA sequence: TGCGCCAGCAGTCAGCGGGAGAGGGTTCCGGATACGCGGTATTTT. Translated, it gives CASSQRERVPDTRYF.

The table lists this clonotype with many counts. This chain joins TRBV7-9 and TRBJ2-5; a possible D gene is TRBD2 (6 bases). Germline assignment: CDR1 SEHNR and CDR2 FQNEAQ (reference sequence). This CDR3 is 13 amino acids long. Trimming pared 3 bases from V and 7 bases from J, leaving 12 bases between. Here the CDR3 reads CASSFGEDGTQYF. CDR3 nucleotide sequence: TGTGCCAGCAGCTTCGGGGAGGACGGGACCCAGTACTTC.

This clonotype occurred once. Just one base apart from a much larger clone, this may be a read error. This CDR3 fails to terminate in the conserved phenylalanine or tryptophan, so it likely reflects a read error. The rearrangement joins TRBV12-3 or TRBV12-4 to TRBJ1-3, with 9 bases aligning to TRBD1. CDR3 length equals 15 residues. Trimming at V came to 4 bases and at J to 4 bases, leaving 5 bases not matched to a gene. The CDR3 region has the DNA TGTGCCAGCAGTTCACAGGGGGCGAGAGGAAACACCATATATCTT. Translated, it gives CASSSQGARGNTIYL.

Remarks on this clonotype: In this CDR3 the conserved last residue, phenylalanine or tryptophan, is missing, so a read error is likely. It is unclear where the CDR3 begins or ends on the DNA, so no DNA is shown, and the CDR3 is as TCRdb lists it. The chain carries TRBV11-2 and TRBJ2-1; the D call in the table, TRBD2, was not verified against the DNA. Germline values: CDR1 SGHAT, CDR2 FQNNGV. Both ends counted, the CDR3 spans 16 residues. CDR3 sequence: CARGYSSTSGRGGGFL.

This clonotype was counted a single time. Just one base apart from a much larger clone, this may be a read error. The chain joins TRBV6-4 to TRBJ2-3; TRBD1 matches at 8 bases. Germline-derived CDR1 and CDR2 are MRHNA and SNTAGT. V trimming: 0 bases; J trimming: 2 bases; junction bases outside the gene matches: 1. CDR3 length: 15 residues. CDR3 region: CASSDSTGDTDTQYF. CDR3 sequence (DNA): TGTGCCAGCAGTGACTCGACAGGGGACACAGATACGCAGTATTTT.

Of note for this clonotype: A much larger clone is a single base away; this may be a read error. CDR3 in DNA: TGCGCCAGCAGCCGGAGGACTAGCGGATACAATGAGCATTTCTTC. Its translation is CASSRRTSGYNEHFF. The rearrangement uses TRBV4-1 and TRBJ2-1; the match to TRBD2 covers 10 bases. CDR1 is MGHRA, CDR2 YSYEKL, per germline. This CDR3 comprises 15 residues.

This clonotype was detected many times. CDR3 coding DNA: TGTGCCAGCAGCGACGGGGGGCGACAAGGTCATGGCTACACCTTC. Translating it yields CASSDGGRQGHGYTF. This chain connects TRBV6-6 to TRBJ1-2; a weak D match, TRBD1 (6 bases). Germline V gene data show CDR1 as MNHNY and CDR2 as SVGAGI (reference sequence). The CDR3 length is 15 residues. Trimming stripped 6 bases from V and 6 bases from J, with 20 bases between.